Given below is one T cell receptor beta chain in context. Adults between about 18 and 89 years of age took part from under 25 US areas. Participant-given clinical history determined each cohort assignment. The data belong to a study of blood T cell repertoires in COVID-19. Study-wide context: COVID-19 samples collected from the United States, Italy and Spain covered acute and convalescent phases.

The CDR3 consists of 16 residues. Germline-derived CDR1 and CDR2 are LNHNV and YYDKDF (reference sequence). Losses at the gene ends were 0 bases for V and 1 base for J; bases not matched to a gene: 3. Clones were sequenced by immunoSEQ multiplex PCR, and TCRdb holds only the in-frame ones, with some missing. The sample yields around 480,000 clones, around 90% seen once. The source material was PBMCs or T cells enriched from blood (not recorded which). The chain combines TRBV15 with TRBJ2-7; TRBD2 aligns across 10 bases. This sequence was found in a woman aged 18-29 years who had recovered from COVID-19. Here the CDR3 DNA reads TGTGCCACCAGCAGAGACGGTAGCGGGGGGTCCTACGAGCAGTACTTC. This translates into CATSRDGSGGSYEQYF. Drawing the rest from reference TRBV15 and TRBJ2-7, the complete variable domain is DAMVIQNPRYQVTQFGKPVTLSCSQTLNHNVMYWYQQKSSQAPKLLFHYYDKDFNNEADTPDNFQSRRPNTSFCFLDIRSPGLGDTAMYLCATSRDGSGGSYEQYFGPGTRLTVT.